This TCR beta chain emerged from a study of blood T cells in healthy people across ages. Overall study: Template switching retrieved approximately one barcoded beta molecule for each two T cells. Study-wide results and caveats: The fall in TCR beta diversity per million T cells was roughly linear with age. Greater diversity and more naive CD4+ cells were seen in long-lived donors than in aged donors.

With respect to this clonotype: Its antigen is unidentified.

A minimum of 6.5 million PBMCs was isolated per sample. Sample-barcoded 5' priming and a J-beta primer mix drove a second PCR of roughly 6 to 12 cycles. Via MiXCR, TCRdb re-called the 5' RACE reads, giving one row per CDR3 protein. The sample lists 700,000 to 950,000 distinct CDR3 sequences; about 42% were seen once. This CDR3 spans 14 amino acids. The germline CDR1 and CDR2 sequences are SQVTM and ANQGSEA. V was pared by 8 bases and J by 4 bases, with 17 bases between. This TCR derives from a woman aged 55-70 years in good health. Sequencing was carried out using blood. The J gene is TRBJ2-2, the V gene TRBV29-1; D may correspond to TRBD1 or TRBD2 (5 bases each). Here the CDR3 DNA reads TGCAGCACTCCGGGAACAGGCGGCACCGGGGAGCTGTTTTTT. It specifies CSTPGTGGTGELFF.